A selection of T cell receptor beta chains follows, all from one sample in a study of blood T cell repertoires in COVID-19. Sequencing used immunoSEQ multiplex PCR; TCRdb keeps in-frame clones, though not all of them. The repertoire holds about 260,000 clones, with approximately 82% as singletons. The specimen sequenced was peripheral blood. Receptor source: a woman older than 75 with acute or convalescent COVID-19. Each CDR3 is given without its conserved first and last residue.

j_call v_call cdr3_aa
TRBJ1-6 TRBV4-3 ASSQDYEQGNNSPLH
TRBJ2-2 TRBV5-1 ASGPPKGGANGELF
TRBJ2-1 TRBV10-3 AIRDNKGNYNEQF
TRBJ1-6 TRBV19 ASSRLGQLGGNSPLH
TRBJ2-7 TRBV9 ASSTQGLAGYEQY
TRBJ1-5 TRBV6-6 ASSERTGNQPQH
TRBJ2-3 TRBV18 ASSPSPDTQY
TRBJ2-1 TRBV20-1 SAIRGVSRF
TRBJ1-6 TRBV6-6 ASSAGGYDSPLH
TRBJ2-7 TRBV4-2 ASSQPDRKNYEQY
TRBJ1-1 TRBV2 ASSELLLRDTEAF
TRBJ2-1 TRBV7-3 ASSLGLSGNEQF
TRBJ2-5 TRBV15 ATSRDRGKETQY
TRBJ2-3 TRBV7-2 ASSLESELETDTQY
TRBJ2-1 TRBV4-2 ASSQVSAGVYNEQF
TRBJ2-3 TRBV19 ASSMTSGGTTDTQY
TRBJ2-3 TRBV7-2 ASSWGGSSDTQY
TRBJ2-1 TRBV7-2 ASSPEEASVEQF
TRBJ1-3 TRBV9 ASSSDRNTIY
TRBJ2-3 TRBV19 ASSLGLSRTDTQY
TRBJ2-5 TRBV6-1 ASSEPRGRETQY
TRBJ2-5 TRBV27 ASSPGTSGGLRETQY